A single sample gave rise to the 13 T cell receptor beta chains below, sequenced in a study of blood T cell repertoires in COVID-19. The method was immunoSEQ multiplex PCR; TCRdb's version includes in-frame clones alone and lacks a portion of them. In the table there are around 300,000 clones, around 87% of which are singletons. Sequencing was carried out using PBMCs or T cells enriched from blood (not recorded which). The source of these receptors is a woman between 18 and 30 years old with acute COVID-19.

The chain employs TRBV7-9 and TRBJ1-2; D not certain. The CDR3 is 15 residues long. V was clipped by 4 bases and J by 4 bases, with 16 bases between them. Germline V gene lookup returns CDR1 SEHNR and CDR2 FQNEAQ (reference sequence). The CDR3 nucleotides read TGTGCCAGCAGCTCACGGGAGACACTGGGCTATGGCTACACCTTC. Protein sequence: CASSSRETLGYGYTF.

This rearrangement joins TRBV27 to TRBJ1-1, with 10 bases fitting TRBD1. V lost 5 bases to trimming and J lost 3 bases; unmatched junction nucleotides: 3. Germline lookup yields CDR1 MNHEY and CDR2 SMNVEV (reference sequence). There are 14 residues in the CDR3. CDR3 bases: TGTGCCAGCAGTCCCGGGACAGGGGACACTGAAGCTTTCTTT. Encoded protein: CASSPGTGDTEAFF.

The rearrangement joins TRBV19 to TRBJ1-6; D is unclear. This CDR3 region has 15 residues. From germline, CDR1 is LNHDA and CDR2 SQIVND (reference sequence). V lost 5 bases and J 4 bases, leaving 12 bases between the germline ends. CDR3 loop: CASSATGGYNSPLHF. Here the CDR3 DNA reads TGTGCCAGTAGTGCGACGGGCGGGTATAATTCACCCCTCCACTTT.

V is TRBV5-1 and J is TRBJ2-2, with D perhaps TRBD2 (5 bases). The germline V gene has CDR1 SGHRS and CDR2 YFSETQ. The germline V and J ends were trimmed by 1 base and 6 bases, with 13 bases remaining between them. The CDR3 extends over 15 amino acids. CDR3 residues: CASSLLVTSPGELFF. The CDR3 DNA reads TGCGCCAGCAGCTTGTTGGTAACTAGTCCCGGGGAGCTGTTTTTT.

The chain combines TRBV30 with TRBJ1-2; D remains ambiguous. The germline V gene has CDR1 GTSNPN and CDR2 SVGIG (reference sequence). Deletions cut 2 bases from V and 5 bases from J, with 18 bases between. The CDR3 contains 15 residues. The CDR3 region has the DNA TGTGCCTGGAGTTCATCACTCAAACTCGGGTATGGCTACACCTTC. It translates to CAWSSSLKLGYGYTF.

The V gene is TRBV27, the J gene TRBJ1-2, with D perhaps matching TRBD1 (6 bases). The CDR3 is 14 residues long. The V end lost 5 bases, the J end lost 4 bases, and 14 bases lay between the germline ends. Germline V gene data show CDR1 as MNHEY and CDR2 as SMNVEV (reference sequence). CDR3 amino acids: CASSTLGGAYGYTF. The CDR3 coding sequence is TGTGCCAGCAGTACCTTAGGGGGAGCCTATGGCTACACCTTC.

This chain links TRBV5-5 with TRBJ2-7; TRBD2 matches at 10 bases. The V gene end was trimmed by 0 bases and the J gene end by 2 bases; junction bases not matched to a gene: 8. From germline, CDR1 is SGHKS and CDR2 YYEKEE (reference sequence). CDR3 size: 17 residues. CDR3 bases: TGTGCCAGCAGCTTGGCCGTAGCGGGAGGCCCCCCCTACGAGCAGTACTTC. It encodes CASSLAVAGGPPYEQYF.

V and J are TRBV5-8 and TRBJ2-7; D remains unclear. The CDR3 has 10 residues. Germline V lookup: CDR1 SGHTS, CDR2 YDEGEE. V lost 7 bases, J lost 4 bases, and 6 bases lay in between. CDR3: CASGPYEQYF. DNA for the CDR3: TGTGCCAGCGGCCCATACGAGCAGTACTTC.

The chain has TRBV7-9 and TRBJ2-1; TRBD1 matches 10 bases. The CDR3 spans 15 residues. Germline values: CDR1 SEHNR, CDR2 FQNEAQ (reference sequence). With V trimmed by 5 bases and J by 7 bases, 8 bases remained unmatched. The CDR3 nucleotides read TGTGCCAGCAGCGAGACAGGGGGCGGATTAAATGAGCAGTTCTTC. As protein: CASSETGGGLNEQFF.

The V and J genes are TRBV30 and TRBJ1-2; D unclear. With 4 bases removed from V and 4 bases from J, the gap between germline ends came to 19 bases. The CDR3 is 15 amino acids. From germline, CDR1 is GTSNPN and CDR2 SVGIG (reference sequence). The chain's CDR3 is CAWKGTRHLPYGYTF. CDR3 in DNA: TGTGCCTGGAAAGGAACCCGACACCTCCCCTATGGCTACACCTTC.

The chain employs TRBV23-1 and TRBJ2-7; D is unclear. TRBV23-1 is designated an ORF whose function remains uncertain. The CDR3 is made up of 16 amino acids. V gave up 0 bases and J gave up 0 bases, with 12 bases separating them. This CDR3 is CASSQSTQENSYEQYF. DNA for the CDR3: TGCGCCAGCAGTCAATCGACCCAGGAAAACTCCTACGAGCAGTACTTC.

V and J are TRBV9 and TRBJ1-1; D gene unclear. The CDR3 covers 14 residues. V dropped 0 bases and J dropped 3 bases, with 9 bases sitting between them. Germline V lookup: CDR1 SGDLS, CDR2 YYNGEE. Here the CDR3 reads CASSVDGGDTEAFF. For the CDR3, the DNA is TGTGCCAGCAGCGTAGACGGCGGCGACACTGAAGCTTTCTTT. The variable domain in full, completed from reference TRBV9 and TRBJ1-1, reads DSGVTQTPKHLITATGQRVTLRCSPRSGDLSVYWYQQSLDQGLQFLIQYYNGEERAKGNILERFSAQQFPDLHSELNLSSLELGDSALYFCASSVDGGDTEAFFGQGTRLTVV.

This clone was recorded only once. The CDR3 loop reads CASSTDKQGIQYF. The CDR3 nucleotides read TGTGCCAGCAGCACAGACAAACAGGGCATTCAGTACTTC. This chain links TRBV9 with TRBJ2-4; tentatively, D is TRBD1 (6 bases). Deletions cut 4 bases from V and 9 bases from J, with 14 bases between. The CDR3 runs to 13 residues. CDR1 and CDR2 from the germline V gene are SGDLS and YYNGEE. Filled out from reference TRBV9 and TRBJ2-4, the complete variable domain reads DSGVTQTPKHLITATGQRVTLRCSPRSGDLSVYWYQQSLDQGLQFLIQYYNGEERAKGNILERFSAQQFPDLHSELNLSSLELGDSALYFCASSTDKQGIQYFGAGTRLSVL.